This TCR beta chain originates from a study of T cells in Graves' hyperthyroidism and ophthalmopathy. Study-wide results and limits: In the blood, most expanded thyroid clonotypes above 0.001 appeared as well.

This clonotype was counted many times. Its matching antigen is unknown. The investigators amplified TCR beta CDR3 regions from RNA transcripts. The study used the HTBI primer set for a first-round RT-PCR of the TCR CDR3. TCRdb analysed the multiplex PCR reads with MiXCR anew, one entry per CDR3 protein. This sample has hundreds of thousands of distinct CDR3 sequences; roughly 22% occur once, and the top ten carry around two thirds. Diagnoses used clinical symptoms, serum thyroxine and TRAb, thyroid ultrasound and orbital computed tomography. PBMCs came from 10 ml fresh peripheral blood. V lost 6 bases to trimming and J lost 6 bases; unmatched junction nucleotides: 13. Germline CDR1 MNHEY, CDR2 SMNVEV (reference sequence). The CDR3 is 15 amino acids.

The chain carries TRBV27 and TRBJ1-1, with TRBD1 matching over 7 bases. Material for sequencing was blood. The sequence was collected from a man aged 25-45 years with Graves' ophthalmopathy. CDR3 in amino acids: CASSPSGTVGAEAFF. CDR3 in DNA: TGTGCCAGCAGCCCCTCGGGGACAGTAGGCGCTGAAGCTTTCTTT.